This T cell receptor beta chain was identified during a study of T cell clonotyping in hematopoietic cell transplantation. Across the whole study: Cytoreduction preceded collection of pretransplant recipient samples.

Study findings and constraints: Graft donor and pretransplant recipient Inverse Simpson Index values predicted broader posttransplant TCR diversity. After transplant, recipient diversity fell while pathologically expanded clonotypes grew through day 180.

Time point described: recipient sample about 28 days before transplant, after cytoreduction. This clone was seen more than once but under ten times. As yet, its antigen is unknown. The CDR3 runs 15 residues. Germline-derived CDR1 and CDR2 are LGHNA and YNFKEQ. Between the trimmed V and J ends, which lost 3 bases and 4 bases, there was a span of 15 bases. Sequencing was performed with immunoSEQ multiplex PCR; in TCRdb, only in-frame clones are kept and a portion is missing. The sample has approximately 39,000 clones; around 95% are singletons. The sample consisted of peripheral blood mononuclear cells, taken before stem cell transplant. This TCR was sampled from a middle-aged man with chronic myeloid leukemia. Some clones in this sample may be carry-over from other donors' samples. The J gene is TRBJ1-2, the V gene TRBV4-2, with a tentative D call TRBD1 (5 bases). The CDR3 loop is CASSHGDRSSYGYTF. In nucleotides, the CDR3 is TGTGCCAGCAGCCATGGGGACCGGAGTTCCTATGGCTACACCTTC.